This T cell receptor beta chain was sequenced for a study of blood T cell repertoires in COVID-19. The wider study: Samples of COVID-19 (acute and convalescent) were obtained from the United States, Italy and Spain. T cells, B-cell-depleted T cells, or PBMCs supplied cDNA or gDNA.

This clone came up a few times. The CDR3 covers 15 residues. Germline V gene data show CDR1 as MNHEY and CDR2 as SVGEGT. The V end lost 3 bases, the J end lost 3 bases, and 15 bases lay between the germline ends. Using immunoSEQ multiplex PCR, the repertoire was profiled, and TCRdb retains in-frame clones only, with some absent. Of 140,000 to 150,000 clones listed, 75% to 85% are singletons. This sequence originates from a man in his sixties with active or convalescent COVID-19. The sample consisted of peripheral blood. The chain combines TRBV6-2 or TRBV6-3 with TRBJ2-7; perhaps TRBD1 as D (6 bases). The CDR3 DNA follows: TGTGCCAGCAGTTATCGGCAGGGGAGAGACTACGAGCAGTACTTC. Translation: CASSYRQGRDYEQYF.